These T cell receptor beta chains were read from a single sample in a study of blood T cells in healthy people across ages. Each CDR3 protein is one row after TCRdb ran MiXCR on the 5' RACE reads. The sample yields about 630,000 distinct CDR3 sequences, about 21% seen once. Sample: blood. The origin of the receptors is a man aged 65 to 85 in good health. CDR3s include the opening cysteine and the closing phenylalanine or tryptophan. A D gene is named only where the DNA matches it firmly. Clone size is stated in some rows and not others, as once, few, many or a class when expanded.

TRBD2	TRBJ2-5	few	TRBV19	TGTGCCAGTAGTTCGCCGGGACTAGCGGGAACCGAAGAGACCCAGTACTTC	CASSSPGLAGTEETQYF
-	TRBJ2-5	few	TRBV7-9	TGTGCCAGCAGCTTCGGGACCCAGTACTTC	CASSFGTQYF
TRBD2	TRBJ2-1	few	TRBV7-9	TGTGCCAGCAGCTCGATAGCGGGAGGATACAATGAGCAGTTCTTC	CASSSIAGGYNEQFF
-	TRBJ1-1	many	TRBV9	TGTGCCAGCAGCGTAGCTCCTGGGCGGCGAACTGAAGCTTTCTTT	CASSVAPGRRTEAFF
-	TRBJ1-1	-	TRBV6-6	TGTGTCAGCACTGTAAGGGGGGCGATTGAGGCTTTCTTT	CVSTVRGAIEAFF
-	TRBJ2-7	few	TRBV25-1	TGTTCCAGCAGTGAGGGGTTTGTTCAGTACTTC	CSSSEGFVQYF
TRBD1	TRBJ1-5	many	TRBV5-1	TGCGCCAGCAGCCTGGGGACAGGGGATCAGCCCCAGCATTTT	CASSLGTGDQPQHF
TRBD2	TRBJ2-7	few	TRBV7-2	TGTGCCAGCAGCTTAGCGGGGGCTAGCGGGCGACACTTC	CASSLAGASGRHF
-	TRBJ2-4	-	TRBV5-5	TGTGCCAGCAGCACTTCGGGTACCAAAAACATTCAGTACTTC	CASSTSGTKNIQYF
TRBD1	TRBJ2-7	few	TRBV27	TGTGCCAGCAGTCCCCCAGGGGGCGCTTTCTACGAGCAGTACTTC	CASSPPGGAFYEQYF
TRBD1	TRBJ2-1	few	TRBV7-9	TGTGCCAGCAGCCCCTGGACAGGGGGGAACAATGAGCAGTTCTTC	CASSPWTGGNNEQFF
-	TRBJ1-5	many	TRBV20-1	TGCAGTGCTAGCGGTAGGAATCAGCCCCAGCATTTT	CSASGRNQPQHF
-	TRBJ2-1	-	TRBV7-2	TGTGCCAGCAGCTTAGGTGACTTCTCCTACAATGAGCAGTTCTTC	CASSLGDFSYNEQFF
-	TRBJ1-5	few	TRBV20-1	TGCAGTGCTAGCGTGGATAGCAATCAGCCCCAGCATTTT	CSASVDSNQPQHF
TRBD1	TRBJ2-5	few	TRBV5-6	TGTGCCAGCAGCGCCGGACAGGCGATTACCCAGTACTTC	CASSAGQAITQYF
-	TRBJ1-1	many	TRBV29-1	TGCAGCGTCGCGTTTTGGGGGAACACTGAAGCTTTCTTT	CSVAFWGNTEAFF
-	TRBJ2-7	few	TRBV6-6	TGTGCCAGCACCCCCAGACGGGAGAGCCACGAGCAGTACTTC	CASTPRRESHEQYF
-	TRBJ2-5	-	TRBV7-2	TGTGCCAGCAGCTTAGCGTGGGGCCAAGAGACCCAGTACTTC	CASSLAWGQETQYF
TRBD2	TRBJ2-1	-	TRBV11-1	TGTGCCAGCAGCAGTGGACTAGGCCCCAATGAGCAGTTCTTC	CASSSGLGPNEQFF
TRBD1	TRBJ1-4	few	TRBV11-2	TGTGCCAGCAGCCCCCGGGACAGGGATGAAAAACTGTTTTTT	CASSPRDRDEKLFF
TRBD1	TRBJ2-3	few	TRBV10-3	TGTGCCATCAGCGATGGACAGGGAGGCACAGATACGCAGTATTTT	CAISDGQGGTDTQYF
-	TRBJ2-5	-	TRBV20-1	TGCAGTGCCACGGAGGTCCTCCAGGAGACCCAGTACTTC	CSATEVLQETQYF
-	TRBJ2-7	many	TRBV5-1	TGCGCCAGCAGCGGGAATTTGTACGAGCAGTACTTC	CASSGNLYEQYF
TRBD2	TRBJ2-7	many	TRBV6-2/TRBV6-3	TGTGCCAGCAGTTACTCCCTTTGGGAGGGTCGGAACTACGAGCAGTACTTC	CASSYSLWEGRNYEQYF
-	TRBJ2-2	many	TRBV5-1	TGCGCCAGCAGCTTGGAACAGGGCGGCACCGGGGAGCTGTTTTTT	CASSLEQGGTGELFF
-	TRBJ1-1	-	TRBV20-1	TGCAGTGCCCCGGGGCGGCTCGGGACTGAAGCTTTCTTT	CSAPGRLGTEAFF
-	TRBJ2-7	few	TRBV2	TGTGCCAGCTTCTCAGAGCTGGCCGGCGAGCAGTACTTC	CASFSELAGEQYF
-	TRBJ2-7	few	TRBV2	TGTGCCAGCAAGTTCGACCACGAGCAGTACTTC	CASKFDHEQYF
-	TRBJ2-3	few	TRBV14	TGTGCCAGCGACGGAGGAACAGATACGCAGTATTTT	CASDGGTDTQYF
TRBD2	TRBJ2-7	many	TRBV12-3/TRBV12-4	TGTGCCAGCAGTTTAGCATCTAGCGGGGCTTACGAGCAGTACTTC	CASSLASSGAYEQYF
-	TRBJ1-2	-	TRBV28	TGTGCCAGCAGTTACCCGGGGGCAGGGGAGATTCGTGGCTACACCTTC	CASSYPGAGEIRGYTF
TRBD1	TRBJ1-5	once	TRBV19	TGTGCCAGTAGTATGGGACAGAATAGCAATCAGCCCCAGCATTTT	CASSMGQNSNQPQHF
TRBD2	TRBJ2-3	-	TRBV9	TGTGCCAGCAGCGTGGAAGCGGGAGATGGGACAGATACGCAGTATTTT	CASSVEAGDGTDTQYF
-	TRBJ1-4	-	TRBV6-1	TGTGCCAGCAGCCTCCAGGGCACCGCAACTAATGAAAAACTGTTTTTT	CASSLQGTATNEKLFF
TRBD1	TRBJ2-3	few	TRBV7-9	TGTGCCAGCAGCTTAGTCCTCGGGACAGGGACCCTAAGCACAGATACGCAGTATTTT	CASSLVLGTGTLSTDTQYF
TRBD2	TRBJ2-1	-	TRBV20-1	TGCAGTGCCACGGCTAGCGGGAGGCCCCGAGGGAATGAGCAGTTCTTC	CSATASGRPRGNEQFF
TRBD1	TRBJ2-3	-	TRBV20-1	TGCAGTGCTAGTGGTATCTCCAGGGGGTCAACAGATACGCAGTATTTT	CSASGISRGSTDTQYF
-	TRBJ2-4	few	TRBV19	TGTGCCAGTAGTACAGTCAGTACGAAAAACATTCAGTACTTC	CASSTVSTKNIQYF
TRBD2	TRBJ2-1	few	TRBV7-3	TGTGCCAGCAGCTTAGGAAGGACTAGCGCCTCCTACAATGAGCAGTTCTTC	CASSLGRTSASYNEQFF
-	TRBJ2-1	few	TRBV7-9	TGTGCCAGCAGGGCCGGGAGTTCCTACAATGAGCAGTTCTTC	CASRAGSSYNEQFF
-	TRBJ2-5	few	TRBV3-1	TGTGCCAGCAGCCAGATAGCTCGGGGGTTTATGGAGACCCAGTACTTC	CASSQIARGFMETQYF
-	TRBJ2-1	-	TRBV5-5	TGTGCCAGCAGCTTTTCATCAGCTAACAATGAGCAGTTCTTC	CASSFSSANNEQFF
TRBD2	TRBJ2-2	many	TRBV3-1	TGTGCCAGCAGCCTGTCTAGCGGGAGAGTACCCGGGGAGCTGTTTTTT	CASSLSSGRVPGELFF
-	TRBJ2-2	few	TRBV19	TGTGCCAGTAGCCATCCGGGACACAACACCGGGGAGCTGTTTTTT	CASSHPGHNTGELFF
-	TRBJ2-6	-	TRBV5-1	TGCGCCAGCGCAACTATGGATCGGGTCTCTGGGGCCAACGTCCTGACTTTC	CASATMDRVSGANVLTF
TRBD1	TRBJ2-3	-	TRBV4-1	TGCGCCAGCAGCCGGGGACAGGGAGATACGCAGTATTTT	CASSRGQGDTQYF
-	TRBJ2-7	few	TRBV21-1	TGTGCCAGCAGCAAAGCCGGGACTAGCGGGAACTACGAGCAGTACTTC	CASSKAGTSGNYEQYF
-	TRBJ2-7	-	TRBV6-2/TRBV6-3	TGTGCCAGCACCCTATCGGGGCCATCCTACGAGCAGTACTTC	CASTLSGPSYEQYF
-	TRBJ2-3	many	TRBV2	TGTGCCAGCAGCCGACTAGAAACAGATACGCAGTATTTT	CASSRLETDTQYF